A selection of T cell receptor beta chains follows, all from one sample in a study of beta chain features in type 1 diabetes. This table comes from immunoSEQ multiplex PCR, and its TCRdb copy is limited to in-frame clones, with some not included. The data contain some 360,000 clones, 9.6% of them singletons. Sequenced input: central memory CD4+ T cells from blood. These receptors all come from a young man with type 1 diabetes. Each CDR3 is given with its conserved first and last residue. The D gene is left open where the match is weak. Clone size appears in some rows only: once, few, many, or a class for an expanded clone.

v_call	d_call	clone_size	j_call	cdr3_nt	cdr3_aa
TRBV18	TRBD2	few	TRBJ2-5	TGTGCCAGCTCACTTGGACTAGCGGGGGGACAAGAGACCCAGTACTTC	CASSLGLAGGQETQYF
TRBV30	TRBD1	few	TRBJ1-2	TGTGCCTGGAGGCTGAACAGGGGGTTCTATGGCTACACCTTC	CAWRLNRGFYGYTF
TRBV6-6	TRBD1	NA	TRBJ2-7	TGTGCCAGCAGTTACTCAACAGGGGTCAACGAGCAGTACTTC	CASSYSTGVNEQYF
TRBV6-6	NA	NA	TRBJ2-2	TGTGCCACCACAGAGAACACCGGGGAGCTGTTTTTT	CATTENTGELFF
TRBV28	TRBD1	few	TRBJ1-5	TGTGCCAGCAGACCCTCGACAGGGTTCAGCAATCAGCCCCAGCATTTT	CASRPSTGFSNQPQHF
TRBV9	NA	few	TRBJ2-7	TGTGCCAGCAGCGTGGAAGGGGCTCGGTCCTACGAGCAGTACTTC	CASSVEGARSYEQYF
TRBV6-1	TRBD2	many	TRBJ2-1	TGTGCCAGCAGTGACGGTTTACTAGCGGGGAACAATGAGCAGTTCTTC	CASSDGLLAGNNEQFF
TRBV6-6	NA	NA	TRBJ2-6	TGTGCCAGCAGGAGACTGTCCTCTGGGGCCAACGTCCTGACTTTC	CASRRLSSGANVLTF
TRBV30	NA	NA	TRBJ2-5	TGTGCCTGGAGAGAAGAGACCCAGTACTTC	CAWREETQYF
TRBV2	NA	NA	TRBJ2-3	TGTGCCAGCAGTGACGGACTTCCGTATGGGGCAGATACGCAGTATTTT	CASSDGLPYGADTQYF
TRBV14	TRBD1	few	TRBJ2-7	TGTGCCAGCAGCCAAGATTGGACAGGGGGCGAGCAGTACTTC	CASSQDWTGGEQYF
TRBV7-6	NA	many	TRBJ2-1	TGTGCCAGCAGCTTAGGGGGGAGCAACAGTCTTGAGCAGTTCTTC	CASSLGGSNSLEQFF
TRBV6-5	NA	NA	TRBJ2-1	TGTGCCAGCATTCCCTCCTGGGCCAACCAGGGTGAGCAGTTCTTC	CASIPSWANQGEQFF
TRBV14	NA	few	TRBJ1-1	TGTGCCAGCAGCCAAGAGGCGAACACTGAAGCTTTCTTT	CASSQEANTEAFF
TRBV25-1	NA	NA	TRBJ1-2	TGTGCCAGCAGTGTCGCAGACTTATTGGGAGGCTACACCTTC	CASSVADLLGGYTF
TRBV6-5	TRBD1	few	TRBJ1-5	TGTGCCAGCAGAAGGGGGCCGGATCAGCCCCAGCATTTT	CASRRGPDQPQHF